The T cell receptor (beta chain) described here comes from a study of T cell clonality in common variable immunodeficiency. General study points: What drives increased CVID clonality needs T cell subpopulation sequencing.

TCRdb's copy holds only in-frame clones and misses some; the assay was immunoSEQ multiplex PCR. The sample holds tens of thousands of clones, and no clone turns up only once. This clone was seen at least ten times. Its target is unknown. The CDR3 is cut off 3 residues early in the read; its end comes from the germline J gene. From germline, CDR1 is MNHEY and CDR2 SVGEGT. V lost 5 bases to trimming and J lost 6 bases; unmatched junction nucleotides: 11. The CDR3 spans 16 residues. The chain is built from TRBV6-2 or TRBV6-3 and TRBJ2-1; TRBD1 matches at 9 bases. This TCR came from a person between 18 and 69 years old in good health. Sequenced input: peripheral blood mononuclear cells. CDR3: CASSSGQGSFGNEQFF. The CDR3 bases that were read are TGTGCCAGCAGTAGTGGACAGGGGAGTTTTGGCAATGAG.